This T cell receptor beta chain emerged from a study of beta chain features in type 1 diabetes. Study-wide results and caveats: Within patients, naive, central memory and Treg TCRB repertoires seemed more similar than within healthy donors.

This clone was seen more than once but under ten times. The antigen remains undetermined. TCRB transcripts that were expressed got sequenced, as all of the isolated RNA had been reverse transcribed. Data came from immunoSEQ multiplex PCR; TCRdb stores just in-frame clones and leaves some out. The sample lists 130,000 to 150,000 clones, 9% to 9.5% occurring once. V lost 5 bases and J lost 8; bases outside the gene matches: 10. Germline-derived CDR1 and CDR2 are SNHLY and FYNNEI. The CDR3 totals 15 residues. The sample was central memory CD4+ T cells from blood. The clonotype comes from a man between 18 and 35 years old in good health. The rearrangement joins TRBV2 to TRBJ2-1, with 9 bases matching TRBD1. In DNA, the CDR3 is TGTGCCAGCAGTTTTGGGGGGACAGGGAAGGATGAGCAGTTCTTC. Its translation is CASSFGGTGKDEQFF.